The entry that follows covers one TCR beta chain sequence. The antigen is not known. The donors were part of the validation cohort of 100 to 150 subjects. That cohort was separate from the first cohort, which comprised 670 or so subjects. The source of the sample is a study of cytomegalovirus exposure and HLA in healthy donors. Only in-frame clones appear in the TCRdb table, and some are missing; sequencing was by immunoSEQ multiplex PCR. This table holds some 41,000 clones, 93% found once. The CDR3 covers 15 residues. Losses at the gene ends were 3 bases for V and 0 bases for J; bases not matched to a gene: 0. The germline V gene encodes CDR1 SGHAT and CDR2 FQNNGV. Study-wide results and limits: 150 or so TCR beta chains were listed as cytomegalovirus-associated. In vitro testing confirmed three CMV-associated chains as specific for CMV antigens.

The chain carries TRBV11-2 and TRBJ2-3, with 10 bases fitting TRBD2. The clonotype was recovered from a woman aged 18 to 35 in good health and CMV-seronegative. The specimen sequenced was PBMCs. The CDR3: CASSFSGGSTDTQYF. Here the CDR3 DNA reads TGTGCCAGCAGCTTTAGCGGGGGGAGCACAGATACGCAGTATTTT.